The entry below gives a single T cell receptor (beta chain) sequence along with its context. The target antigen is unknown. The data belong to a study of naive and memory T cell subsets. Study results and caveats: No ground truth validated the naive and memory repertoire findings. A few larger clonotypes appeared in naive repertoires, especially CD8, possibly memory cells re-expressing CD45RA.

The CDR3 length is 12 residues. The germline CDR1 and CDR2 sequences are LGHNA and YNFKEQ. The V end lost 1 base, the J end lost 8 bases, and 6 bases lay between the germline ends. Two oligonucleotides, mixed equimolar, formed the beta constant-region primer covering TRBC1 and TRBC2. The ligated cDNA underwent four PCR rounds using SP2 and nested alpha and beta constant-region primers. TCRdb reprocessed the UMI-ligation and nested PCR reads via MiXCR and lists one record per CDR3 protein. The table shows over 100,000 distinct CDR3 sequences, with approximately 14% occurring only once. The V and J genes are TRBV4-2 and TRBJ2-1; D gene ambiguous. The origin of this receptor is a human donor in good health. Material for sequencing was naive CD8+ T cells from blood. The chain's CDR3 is CASSQVSDEQFF. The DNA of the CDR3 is TGTGCCAGCAGCCAAGTGTCCGATGAGCAGTTCTTC.